Sequencing of this T cell receptor (beta chain) was carried out in a study of cytomegalovirus exposure and HLA in healthy donors listed by TCRdb under 2017. Some background on the complete study: In an earlier analysis of fewer than 750 of the donors, 250 to 300 Gb of sequence data and some 100 million unique TCR beta sequences from 180 million or so T cells were reported. In the later analysis, no new phenotypic data were used to find candidate immune exposures; instead, reliance was placed on TCR beta sequences and their occurrence across donors. All discovery cohort repertoires had been generated on a single sequencing platform. To predict cytomegalovirus infection status, the study combined high-throughput TCR immunosequencing, statistical association of individual TCRs with disease status, and machine learning. The study profiled the T cell repertoires of hundreds of subjects by immunosequencing and related them to cytomegalovirus serostatus. Across some 400 genotyped donors of the cohort, an average of roughly 250,000 unique TCR beta nucleotide sequences per donor were sequenced, and 15% to 20% of those sequences were non-productive. A handful of DR-DQ haplotypes were handled as single units for association and clustering because linkage in the cohort was strong. In an earlier analysis of 587 of the donors, high-throughput TCR beta sequencing was used to judge whether each TCR beta V gene segment behaved as functional or pseudogenic. The number of typed donors differed by locus: roughly 629-640 for A, B, C, DRB1 and DQB1; some 540 for DQA1; about 600 for DPA1; and roughly 450 for DPB1. A later analysis re-analyzed previously published TCR beta repertoires from 500 to 700 donors and added high-resolution HLA genotyping to study TCR occurrence patterns. Besides the first cohort of 666 subjects, a separate validation cohort made up of 120 different subjects was used. Donor age, sex, ethnicity and CMV serostatus were collected together with the repertoire data. The study was designed to test whether signatures of past pathogen exposure could be identified by cataloging public T cell receptors. Approximately 300 gigabases of sequencing data and 75 million to 85 million unique TCR sequences made up an early release that covered several hundred HLA-typed donors. Class I and class II HLA loci were covered by the typing at four-digit resolution. A later genetic analysis used genome-wide SNP genotypes for about 65% of the 666 donors, treating that subset as a discovery cohort. Of the 300 to 400 genotyped donors, over 65% fell in the genetic ancestry cluster associated with self-reported Caucasian donors.

The cohort was made up of roughly 670 healthy bone marrow donors. At the time of sampling, all cohort members were nominally healthy, though unrecorded immune exposures were likely present. The donor was CMV seropositive and was included in the group of 289 seropositive cohort members. Each donor provided a peripheral blood sample, and peripheral blood mononuclear cells were used for TCR beta sequencing. Genomic DNA extraction from the blood cell samples was performed with the Qiagen DNeasy Blood Extraction Kit. The library was prepared using the immunoSEQ multiplex PCR assay. For the multiplex PCR, a mixture combining 60 forward primers for TCR Vbeta segments and 13 reverse primers for TCR Jbeta segments was used. The CDR3 region of rearranged TCR beta genes was amplified from genomic DNA by a multiplex PCR assay. The amplified TCR beta libraries were sequenced on the Illumina HiSeq System as 87-base-pair reads. As for the authors' bioinformatics: A later analysis tallied around 80 million unique TCR beta chains across the 550 to 850 repertoires, and around 9.9 million of those chains were shared by two or more donors. Raw reads were error-corrected and collapsed into unique sequences with a nearest-neighbor algorithm that merged closely related sequences to remove PCR and sequencing errors. Alignment of CDR3 sequences to IMGT reference sequences was used to assign V, D and J gene segments. Each retained sequence needed at least a six-nucleotide match to both a V gene segment and a J gene segment. Rearrangements were called productive when the CDR3 lacked stop codons and stayed in frame with V and J; all others were non-productive. CDR3 was defined by IMGT convention, running from the second conserved V-encoded cysteine to the conserved J-encoded phenylalanine. The earlier analysis of fewer than 700 of the donors excluded sequences that lacked an unambiguous match to a single V gene segment. An earlier analysis of several hundred of the donors called V segments functional above 56.7% productive rearrangements and segregating when the between-donor standard deviation exceeded 5%. To diagnose cytomegalovirus status from the catalog of TCR beta chain sequences, a statistical classification framework was built. V and J gene assignment, in a later analysis, came from comparing TCR nucleotide sequences with IMGT/GENE-DB human TR gene sequences. In a later analysis, CDR3 sequences and most-parsimonious VDJ recombination scenarios were assigned using the TCRdist pipeline. A later analysis defined each TCR beta chain by its CDR3 amino acid sequence plus V-gene family, and excluded reads lacking a unique V-gene family. To address suspected cross-contamination and a sequencing artifact, a later analysis removed 450 to 700 highly shared, low-generation-probability nucleotide sequences. A later analysis calculated a clonal expansion index for each public chain from normalized within-repertoire ranks of inferred template counts. Generation probabilities in a later analysis came from a VDJ recombination model fitted to out-of-frame rearrangements, and those results were checked against IGoR. In a later analysis, TCR-TCR, TCR-HLA and TCR-CMV co-occurrence was scored with hypergeometric tests, and a repertoire-size bias correction was applied to TCR pairs. False discovery rates were estimated in a later analysis by permuting HLA or CMV assignments 20 times. In a later analysis, co-occurring TCRs were grouped with DBSCAN, and TCRdist sequence similarity was added when clustering was performed within HLA-allele-positive subsets. Co-occurrence clustering excluded repertoires with fewer than 30,000 or more than 120,000 public chains, plus five with anomalous nucleotide sharing. TCRdb limited this immuneACCESS table to in-frame rearrangements with V and J called. A share of clones is missing; checked studies link under half to unresolved V genes, and the rest is unexplained. The V and J calls and clone size come from that table; D and trimming were worked out from the DNA. The sample table records approximately 64,000 clones; 60% to 80% of these occur just once. The biggest ten clones account for approximately 4.8% of the sample.

Trimming removed 5 bases from V and 3 bases from J; the gene matches leave 11 bases unexplained. Reading from cysteine to phenylalanine, the CDR3 counts 17 amino acids. The entry retains the CDR3 DNA only, 51 bases that are in frame from base 1. As encoded in the germline V gene, CDR1 is MRHNA while CDR2 is SNTAGT. About this clone itself: Its recognized antigen is unknown. The sample holds no much larger clone one base away, and base qualities are not on file.

Study-level results and caveats: The classifier was reported to diagnose cytomegalovirus status with high specificity and sensitivity in both the original and validation cohorts. A total of fewer than 200 TCR beta chains were listed by the study as associated with cytomegalovirus. Compared with equally common non-associated chains, HLA-associated TCR beta chains in a later analysis were more clonally expanded and had lower generation probabilities. Most CMV-associated TCR beta chains appeared to be HLA-restricted in a later analysis, and the HLA associations seemed to be driven largely by CMV exposure. In an earlier analysis of over 550 of the donors, most TCR beta V segments were observed in productive rearrangements about 90% or about 30% of the time, broadly matching IMGT annotations. Roughly uniform sequencing depth across donors was assumed in presence/absence analyses, although this assumption may not hold. In a later analysis, around 17,000 TCR beta sequences were associated with specific HLA alleles at a false discovery rate of 0.05. HLA typing was unavailable for some donors at each locus, so association tests used only the typed subset. According to a later genetic analysis, donors in an Asian-associated ancestry cluster had fewer N-insertions in productive TCRs than the approximately 630-donor mean. A few of the identified cytomegalovirus-associated TCR beta chains were confirmed in vitro to be specific for cytomegalovirus antigens. It was suggested by the authors that the approach could potentially be generalized to other disease states and immunological phenotypes. The only immune exposure information available for the cohort was CMV serostatus. Correlated functional status among segregating V segments might be attributable to linkage disequilibrium, but an unknown experimental factor could not be ruled out. The earlier analysis of about 600 of the donors excluded roughly 17 rarely observed V segments, including chromosome 9 orphons, because counts were too low. This cohort had only TCR beta chains sequenced, and the lack of alpha or paired-chain data limited which features could be detected. When HLA alleles, especially DR and DQ, strongly co-occurred, attributing TCR associations to individual alleles was difficult. According to a later analysis, parvovirus B19, influenza, CMV and Epstein-Barr virus appeared linked to several top co-occurrence clusters. A cluster of highly shared sequence variants was judged likely to be a technical artifact of the sequencing pipeline. Some IMGT-functional V segments, including TRBV6-2 and TRBV6-3, could not be distinguished by the 87-base-pair reads and were therefore excluded. According to a later analysis, TCR association rates differed among HLA loci, with DRB1 alleles showing the most associated TCRs and HLA-C alleles showing the fewest. A further reported finding was that TCR beta sequences accurately predicted the HLA-A and HLA-B alleles for most subjects in the first cohort. A later genetic analysis associated a missense DCLRE1C variant with V-gene and J-gene trimming of TCR beta chains, and an independent cohort replicated the association. Most TCR sequences were observed very rarely across donors, whereas some public TCRs were present in many individuals.

The clonotype comes from a male donor in good health and CMV-seropositive. This chain joins TRBV6-4 to TRBJ2-1, with 9 middle bases fitting TRBD1. The sample was PBMCs. The CDR3 sequence is CASSPRPGTGHYNEQFF. The nucleotide sequence reads as follows: TGTGCCAGCAGTCCTAGACCCGGGACAGGGCACTACAATGAGCAGTTCTTC.